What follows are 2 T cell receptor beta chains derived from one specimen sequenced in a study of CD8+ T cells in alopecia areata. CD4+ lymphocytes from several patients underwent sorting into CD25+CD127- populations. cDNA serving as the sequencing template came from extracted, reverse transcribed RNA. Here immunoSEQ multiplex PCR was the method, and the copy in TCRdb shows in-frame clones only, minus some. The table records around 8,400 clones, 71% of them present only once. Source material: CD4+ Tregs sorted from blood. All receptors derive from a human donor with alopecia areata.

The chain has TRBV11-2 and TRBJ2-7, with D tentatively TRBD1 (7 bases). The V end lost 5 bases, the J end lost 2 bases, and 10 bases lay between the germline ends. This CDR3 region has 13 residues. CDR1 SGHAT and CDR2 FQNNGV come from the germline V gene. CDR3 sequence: CASSAGQPYEQYF. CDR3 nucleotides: TGTGCCAGCAGCGCGGGACAGCCCTACGAGCAGTACTTC.

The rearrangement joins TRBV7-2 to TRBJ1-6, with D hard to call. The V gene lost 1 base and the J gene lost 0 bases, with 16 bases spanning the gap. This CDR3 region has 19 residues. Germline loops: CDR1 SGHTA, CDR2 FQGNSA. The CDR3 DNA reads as TGTGCCAGCAGCTTAGGAGGACCAGGAACCAGCTCCTATAATTCACCCCTCCACTTT. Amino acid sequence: CASSLGGPGTSSYNSPLHF.